The 31 T cell receptor beta chains given below trace back to one sample, sequenced in a study of spatial heterogeneity in lung cancer. TCRdb analysed the 5' RACE reads with MiXCR anew, one entry per CDR3 protein. The table includes about 120,000 distinct CDR3 sequences, 9.5% to 15% detected once. Time point indicated: blood at routine non-recurrence follow-up after resection. Sequencing was performed on whole RNA extracted from tumor and nontumor lung tissue, or from frozen PBMC, and the material was left unsorted. Material: PBMCs, obtained at follow-up. Receptors were obtained from a male donor with early-stage non-small cell lung cancer.

This clonotype was picked up a small number of times. The genes are TRBV5-1 and TRBJ1-4; D is ambiguous. CDR1 and CDR2 from the germline V gene are SGHRS and YFSETQ. With 0 bases removed from V and 8 bases from J, the gap between germline ends came to 14 bases. The CDR3 is made up of 15 amino acids. CDR3 bases: TGCGCCAGCAGCTTGGGATCCGGGAACGGCGAAAAACTGTTTTTT. Amino acids: CASSLGSGNGEKLFF.

This clonotype was counted ten times or more. The gene calls are TRBV10-1 and TRBJ1-5, with TRBD1 matching 9 bases. The junction had 5 bases not matched to a gene; V was cut back by 9 bases and J by 5 bases. CDR3 length equals 13 residues. Germline CDR1 WNHNN, CDR2 SYGVQD (reference sequence). The CDR3 is CARGQGHDQPQHF. The CDR3 DNA reads TGCGCCAGAGGACAGGGGCACGATCAGCCCCAGCATTTT.

This clonotype was observed a handful of times. This chain uses TRBV14 with TRBJ2-3, with TRBD1 as a possible D gene (6 bases). CDR1 and CDR2 (germline): SGHDN, FVKESK. Trimming removed 4 bases at V and 1 base at J, with 18 bases between. The CDR3 length is 17 residues. The CDR3 DNA sequence: TGTGCCAGCAGCCCACTATCGGACAGCATGGGCACAGATACGCAGTATTTT. It codes for CASSPLSDSMGTDTQYF.

The chain joins TRBV6-5 to TRBJ1-5; D gene uncertain. CDR1 and CDR2 from the germline V gene are MNHEY and SVGAGI. Deletions cut 5 bases from V and 0 bases from J, with 8 bases between. CDR3 length equals 14 residues. The CDR3 loop reads CASSRQFSNQPQHF. The CDR3, as DNA: TGTGCCAGCAGTCGGCAATTTAGCAATCAGCCCCAGCATTTT.

The chain is built from TRBV2 and TRBJ2-5; the D gene is possibly TRBD2 (5 bases). The CDR3 has 13 amino acids. CDR1 and CDR2 (germline): SNHLY, FYNNEI. Trimming removed 7 bases from V and 5 bases from J, with 14 bases in between. This CDR3 is CASKEKDWETQYF. CDR3 coding DNA: TGTGCCAGCAAAGAGAAGGACTGGGAGACCCAGTACTTC.

This clonotype has a handful of counts. The chain employs TRBV20-1 and TRBJ2-5, with unresolved D. The ends were cut back, 6 bases at V and 4 bases at J, with 9 bases in the middle. The V gene's germline CDR1 is DFQATT and CDR2 SNEGSKA (reference sequence). CDR3 length: 11 amino acids. The CDR3 reads CSAPKSETQYF. In nucleotides, the CDR3 is TGCAGTGCACCAAAGTCAGAGACCCAGTACTTC.

This clonotype was found many times. The gene calls are TRBV7-2 and TRBJ2-1, with D possibly TRBD2 on 6 matching bases. The V gene's germline CDR1 is SGHTA and CDR2 FQGNSA. Between the trimmed V and J ends, which lost 2 bases and 7 bases, there was a span of 18 bases. There are 16 residues in the CDR3. CDR3 nucleotide sequence: TGTGCCAGCAGCTTACCCTCGGGCCGGGCGGGGAATGAGCAGTTCTTC. Its translation is CASSLPSGRAGNEQFF.

The J gene is TRBJ1-1, the V gene TRBV5-1, with 7 bases matching TRBD1. Germline V gene lookup returns CDR1 SGHRS and CDR2 YFSETQ. CDR3 length: 13 residues. V shed 2 bases and J 3 bases; nucleotides not matched to a gene: 1. Here the CDR3 DNA reads TGCGCCAGCAGCTTCGGGACAGACACTGAAGCTTTCTTT. This sequence encodes CASSFGTDTEAFF. Variable domain in full (rest from reference TRBV5-1 and TRBJ1-1): KAGVTQTPRYLIKTRGQQVTLSCSPISGHRSVSWYQQTPGQGLQFLFEYFSETQRNKGNFPGRFSGRQFSNSRSEMNVSTLELGDSALYLCASSFGTDTEAFFGQGTRLTVV.

At least ten counts were recorded for this clonotype. The chain uses TRBV29-1 and TRBJ2-1; 10 nucleotides match TRBD1. Trimming cost V 6 bases and J 7 bases; bases outside gene matches: 9. Germline lookup yields CDR1 SQVTM and CDR2 ANQGSEA. The CDR3 is made up of 14 amino acids. CDR3 nucleotide sequence: TGCAGCGTCGTCGACAGGGGGCTGGGGAATGAGCAGTTCTTC. Its protein is CSVVDRGLGNEQFF.

Only a few counts were recorded for this clonotype. This chain connects TRBV9 to TRBJ1-3; possibly TRBD1 for D (6 bases). V was clipped by 4 bases and J by 2 bases, with 10 bases between them. Germline values: CDR1 SGDLS, CDR2 YYNGEE. The CDR3 covers 14 residues. CDR3 nucleotides: TGTGCCAGCAGCCCACGGACAGCTGGAAACACCATATATTTT. Protein: CASSPRTAGNTIYF.

The V and J genes are TRBV6-5 and TRBJ2-5, with 9 bases aligning to TRBD1. This CDR3 has 14 amino acids. Unmatched junction bases numbered 3, after V lost 5 bases and J lost 2 bases. Germline lookup yields CDR1 MNHEY and CDR2 SVGAGI. CDR3 region: CASSAGTGQETQYF. The CDR3 coding sequence is TGTGCCAGCAGTGCTGGGACAGGGCAAGAGACCCAGTACTTC.

A remark on this clonotype: A read error is possible here, since a much larger clone lies one base away. The chain is built from TRBV5-5 and TRBJ1-2; D unresolved. The CDR3 spans 12 residues. CDR1 is SGHKS and CDR2 is YYEKEE in the germline V gene (reference sequence). V gave up 0 bases and J gave up 9 bases, with 9 bases separating them. CDR3 in DNA: TGTGCCAGCAGCTTGGGAGCTGGAAGCTACACCTTC. Translation: CASSLGAGSYTF.

This clonotype showed up just a few times. The genes are TRBV3-1 and TRBJ1-2; TRBD1 matches 8 bases. V lost 0 bases and J lost 2; bases outside the gene matches: 11. This CDR3 has 18 amino acids. Germline loops: CDR1 LGHDT, CDR2 YNNKEL (reference sequence). As DNA, the CDR3 is TGTGCCAGCAGCCAAGAGGGGCCAGGGGGCGCAGGGAACTATGGCTACACCTTC. Translated: CASSQEGPGGAGNYGYTF. Variable domain in full (rest from reference TRBV3-1 and TRBJ1-2): DTAVSQTPKYLVTQMGNDKSIKCEQNLGHDTMYWYKQDSKKFLKIMFSYNNKELIINETVPNRFSPKSPDKAHLNLHINSLELGDSAVYFCASSQEGPGGAGNYGYTFGSGTRLTVV.

This clonotype was found a few times. The V and J genes are TRBV18 and TRBJ1-2; D remains unclear. The CDR3 covers 13 residues. CDR1 and CDR2 from the germline V gene are KGHSH and LQKENI. Trimming removed 0 bases from V and 8 bases from J, with 10 bases in between. The CDR3: CASSPPRQAGYTF. The DNA of the CDR3 is TGTGCCAGCTCACCACCGAGGCAGGCGGGCTACACCTTC.

This clonotype came up many times. The gene calls are TRBV10-3 and TRBJ2-7, with D perhaps being TRBD1 or TRBD2 (6 bases each). Trimming took off 9 bases at V and 7 bases at J, with 16 bases between the two ends. The CDR3 is made up of 12 amino acids. Germline V lookup: CDR1 ENHRY, CDR2 SYGVKD. The CDR3 bases are TGTGCCATGCAGGGAGAAGGGGGGGAGCAGTACTTC. It codes for CAMQGEGGEQYF.

This chain connects TRBV15 to TRBJ2-1; no clear D gene. Germline V lookup: CDR1 LNHNV, CDR2 YYDKDF (reference sequence). V lost 0 bases and J 4 bases, leaving 4 bases between the germline ends. CDR3 size: 13 residues. This CDR3 is CATSREDYNEQFF. The CDR3 DNA follows: TGTGCCACCAGCAGAGAAGATTACAATGAGCAGTTCTTC.

The chain has TRBV5-1 and TRBJ2-7; D might be TRBD1 or TRBD2, each matching 5 bases. Trimming left V 4 bases short and J 0 bases short, with 8 bases between. The CDR3 runs 13 residues. CDR1 and CDR2 (germline): SGHRS, YFSETQ. The CDR3 spells CASSTGTSYEQYF. The CDR3 bases are TGCGCCAGCAGCACCGGGACCTCCTACGAGCAGTACTTC.

This clonotype was detected ten times or more. The J gene is TRBJ2-5, the V gene TRBV7-2; either TRBD1 or TRBD2 may supply D (6 bases each). Germline values: CDR1 SGHTA, CDR2 FQGNSA. The V and J ends lost 9 bases and 5 bases respectively, with 22 bases between them. The CDR3 has 15 residues. The CDR3 region is CASSALGGQWETQYF. CDR3 nucleotides: TGTGCCAGTTCAGCTTTGGGGGGCCAGTGGGAGACCCAGTACTTC.

The rearrangement uses TRBV2 and TRBJ1-1, with 8 bases identical to TRBD1. The CDR3 runs to 13 residues. V trimming: 6 bases; J trimming: 3 bases; junction bases outside the gene matches: 3. The germline V gene has CDR1 SNHLY and CDR2 FYNNEI. In nucleotides, the CDR3 is TGTGCCAGCAGGCTACAGGGGGACACTGAAGCTTTCTTT. Protein: CASRLQGDTEAFF.

The chain combines TRBV18 with TRBJ1-5, with a tentative D call TRBD1 (5 bases). The CDR3 covers 17 residues. The germline V and J ends were trimmed by 3 bases and 0 bases, with 15 bases remaining between them. Germline-derived CDR1 and CDR2 are KGHSH and LQKENI. CDR3 nucleotide sequence: TGTGCCAGCTCACCCGGAGACAGATCGTATAGCAATCAGCCCCAGCATTTT. Translated, it gives CASSPGDRSYSNQPQHF.

This clonotype was seen a handful of times. CDR3 region: CASSAGTLETQYF. DNA for the CDR3: TGTGCCAGCAGCGCCGGGACCCTGGAGACCCAGTACTTC. The J gene is TRBJ2-5, the V gene TRBV7-2, with D possibly called TRBD1 or TRBD2 (5 bases each). V was trimmed by 5 bases and J by 5 bases, leaving 12 bases between them. Germline assignment: CDR1 SGHTA and CDR2 FQGNSA. The CDR3 has 13 amino acids.

This clonotype occurred a few times. The V call is TRBV7-2, the J call TRBJ2-3; possibly TRBD1 or TRBD2 for D (6 bases each). Germline CDR1 reads SGHTA; CDR2 reads FQGNSA. Deletions cut 8 bases from V and 1 base from J, with 10 bases between. The CDR3 length is 13 residues. CDR3 in amino acids: CASGRGGTDTQYF. The DNA of the CDR3 is TGTGCCAGCGGTAGGGGGGGCACAGATACGCAGTATTTT.

This clonotype was counted between two and nine times. The rearrangement joins TRBV19 to TRBJ2-3, with TRBD2 matching 9 bases. The CDR3 contains 15 residues. In germline, CDR1 is LNHDA, CDR2 SQIVND (reference sequence). The V segment lost 6 bases and the J segment 3 bases; nucleotides outside the gene matches: 7. The CDR3 DNA is TGTGCCAGTAGGTCGCGGGGGGGCCCGACAGATACGCAGTATTTT. Translating it yields CASRSRGGPTDTQYF.

This clonotype was recorded many times. The chain employs TRBV5-5 and TRBJ1-2; 8 bases map to TRBD1. Losses at the gene ends were 1 base for V and 3 bases for J; bases not matched to a gene: 5. The CDR3 has 15 residues. CDR1 and CDR2 from the germline V gene are SGHKS and YYEKEE (reference sequence). The CDR3 nucleotides are TGTGCCAGCAGCTTGAGGACAGGGATAGACTATGGCTACACCTTC. This gives the protein CASSLRTGIDYGYTF.

This clonotype was seen repeatedly, ten times or more. The chain combines TRBV20-1 with TRBJ1-3; unclear D gene. The CDR3 covers 14 residues. V gave up 0 bases and J gave up 3 bases, with 9 bases separating them. Germline V gene lookup returns CDR1 DFQATT and CDR2 SNEGSKA (reference sequence). The CDR3 reads CSARDREFGNTIYF. The CDR3, as DNA: TGCAGTGCTAGAGATAGGGAATTTGGAAACACCATATATTTT.

There are a few counts of this clonotype. J is TRBJ2-3 and V is TRBV7-3; 11 bases are a match to TRBD1. V trimming: 5 bases; J trimming: 4 bases; junction bases outside the gene matches: 17. CDR1 is SGHTA, CDR2 FQGTGA, per germline. The CDR3 loop spans 19 amino acids. CDR3 coding DNA: TGTGCCAGCAGCGCCACCCCGGGACAGGGGGGGCCGGGCGCAGATACGCAGTATTTT. Protein product: CASSATPGQGGPGADTQYF.

This clonotype has ten or more counts. V usage is TRBV2 and J usage is TRBJ1-4, with D unresolved. CDR1 SNHLY and CDR2 FYNNEI come from the germline V gene. The V gene lost 5 bases and the J gene lost 4 bases, with 17 bases spanning the gap. The CDR3 sequence is 16 residues long. The CDR3 DNA is TGTGCCAGCAGTAACGAACTCGGCAGGTATAATGAAAAACTGTTTTTT. Protein product: CASSNELGRYNEKLFF.

This clonotype was observed a few times. The chain is built from TRBV7-9 and TRBJ1-1, with TRBD1 identical over 8 bases. Germline CDR1 reads SEHNR; CDR2 reads FQNEAQ (reference sequence). CDR3 size: 15 residues. The V segment lost 4 bases and the J segment 1 base; nucleotides outside the gene matches: 5. CDR3: CASSSRTGQNTEAFF. CDR3 nucleotides: TGTGCCAGCAGCTCAAGGACAGGGCAGAACACTGAAGCTTTCTTT.

The rearrangement uses TRBV5-5 and TRBJ2-1, with D unresolved. The ends were cut back, 3 bases at V and 6 bases at J, with 7 bases in the middle. There are 12 residues in the CDR3. CDR1 is SGHKS, CDR2 YYEKEE, per germline (reference sequence). CDR3 region: CASSSDVNEQFF. The CDR3 DNA is TGTGCCAGCAGCTCAGACGTCAATGAGCAGTTCTTC. The whole variable domain, remainder taken from reference TRBV5-5 and TRBJ2-1, is DAGVTQSPTHLIKTRGQQVTLRCSPISGHKSVSWYQQVLGQGPQFIFQYYEKEERGRGNFPDRFSARQFPNYSSELNVNALLLGDSALYLCASSSDVNEQFFGPGTRLTVL.

This clonotype has ten or more counts. This chain links TRBV6-1 with TRBJ2-7; D may be TRBD2 (5 bases). CDR1 and CDR2 from the germline V gene are MNHNS and SASEGT. Trimming shortened V by 5 bases and J by 6 bases, and 17 bases separated the two germline ends. CDR3 size: 14 residues. The CDR3 reads CASSNRGRPAEQYF. The DNA for the CDR3 is TGTGCCAGCAGTAATAGAGGGCGCCCGGCCGAGCAGTACTTC.

The rearrangement joins TRBV12-3 or TRBV12-4 to TRBJ2-1; D may be TRBD1 or TRBD2 (5 bases each). The CDR3 has 13 residues. Trimming shortened V by 5 bases and J by 7 bases, and 12 bases separated the two germline ends. CDR3 amino acids: CASSPGRENEQFF. The DNA of the CDR3 is TGTGCCAGCAGTCCGGGACGGGAAAATGAGCAGTTCTTC.